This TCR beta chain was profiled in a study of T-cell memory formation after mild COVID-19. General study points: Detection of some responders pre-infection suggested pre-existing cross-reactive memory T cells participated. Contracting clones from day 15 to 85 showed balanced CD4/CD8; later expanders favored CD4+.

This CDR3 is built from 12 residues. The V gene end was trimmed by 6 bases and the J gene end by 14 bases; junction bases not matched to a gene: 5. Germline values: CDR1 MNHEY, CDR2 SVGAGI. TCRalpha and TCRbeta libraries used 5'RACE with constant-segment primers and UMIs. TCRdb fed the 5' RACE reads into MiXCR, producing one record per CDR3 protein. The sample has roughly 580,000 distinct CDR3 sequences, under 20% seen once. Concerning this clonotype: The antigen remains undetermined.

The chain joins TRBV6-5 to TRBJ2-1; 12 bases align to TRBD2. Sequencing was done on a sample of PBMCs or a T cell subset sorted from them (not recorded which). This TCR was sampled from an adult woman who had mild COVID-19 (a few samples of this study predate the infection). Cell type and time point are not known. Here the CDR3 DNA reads TGTGCCAGCAGGAACCTAGCGGGGGGGGAGTTCTTC. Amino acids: CASRNLAGGEFF.